The next 6 T cell receptor beta chains were all read from a single sample in a study of Ad26.COV2.S vaccination and SARS-CoV-2 variants. Indicated treatment: around 19 received Ad26.COV2.S at low or high dose, single or two shots; 5 received placebo; per-sample allocation not given. Sampling took place 63 days after the first vaccine or placebo injection. Some clones are missing from TCRdb's copy, which holds only in-frame ones; the method was immunoSEQ multiplex PCR. The table lists hundreds of thousands of clones, more than 80% of them singletons. The sample was peripheral blood, taken in a trial of Ad26.COV2.S vaccine versus placebo. Receptors were obtained from a person between 18 and 65 years old who received the Ad26.COV2.S COVID-19 vaccine or a placebo.

The chain recombines TRBV12-3 or TRBV12-4 with TRBJ1-2, with TRBD1 identical over 10 bases. V was pared by 6 bases and J by 8 bases, with 3 bases of the junction left unmatched. The CDR3 runs 12 residues. The CDR3 region is CASRGTGEGYTF. CDR3 in DNA: TGTGCCAGCAGGGGGACAGGGGAAGGCTACACCTTC.

The chain combines TRBV5-1 with TRBJ2-5, with 9 bases that match TRBD1. Germline loops: CDR1 SGHRS, CDR2 YFSETQ. Trimming cost V 0 bases and J 4 bases; bases outside gene matches: 10. The CDR3 consists of 17 residues. As DNA, the CDR3 is TGCGCCAGCAGCTTGGGAGGGACAGGGAGGTCAGGAGAGACCCAGTACTTC. It specifies CASSLGGTGRSGETQYF.

This chain connects TRBV5-1 to TRBJ2-6; perhaps TRBD2 as D (5 bases). Germline loops: CDR1 SGHRS, CDR2 YFSETQ. V was pared by 8 bases and J by 0 bases, with 12 bases between. This CDR3 has 15 residues. The CDR3: CARLDGPSGANVLTF. DNA of the CDR3: TGCGCCAGACTAGATGGGCCCTCTGGGGCCAACGTCCTGACTTTC.

This chain links TRBV27 with TRBJ2-7; 14 bases match TRBD2. The CDR3 has 16 residues. V shed 5 bases, J shed 7 bases, and the junction held 10 bases outside the gene matches. CDR1 and CDR2 (germline): MNHEY, SMNVEV (reference sequence). CDR3 coding DNA: TGTGCCAGCAGTCAGGGACTAGCGGGAGTCTTGGGTGAGCAGTACTTC. This translates into CASSQGLAGVLGEQYF.

The chain has TRBV4-2 and TRBJ2-5; no firm D call. Trimming removed 4 bases from V and 2 bases from J, with 17 bases in between. The CDR3 loop spans 16 amino acids. Germline V CDR1 and CDR2: LGHNA, YNFKEQ. CDR3 residues: CASSRHPSGAQETQYF. Written as DNA, the CDR3 is TGTGCCAGCAGCCGACACCCTTCAGGAGCTCAAGAGACCCAGTACTTC.

The chain joins TRBV7-6 to TRBJ1-2; 8 bases fit TRBD1. CDR1 is SGHVS, CDR2 FNYEAQ, per germline. This CDR3 spans 15 amino acids. The V and J ends lost 5 bases and 5 bases, in that order; junction bases with no gene match: 10. As DNA, the CDR3 is TGTGCCAGCAGCAAAGCCGGCAGGGGGCCGTATGGCTACACCTTC. This encodes CASSKAGRGPYGYTF.